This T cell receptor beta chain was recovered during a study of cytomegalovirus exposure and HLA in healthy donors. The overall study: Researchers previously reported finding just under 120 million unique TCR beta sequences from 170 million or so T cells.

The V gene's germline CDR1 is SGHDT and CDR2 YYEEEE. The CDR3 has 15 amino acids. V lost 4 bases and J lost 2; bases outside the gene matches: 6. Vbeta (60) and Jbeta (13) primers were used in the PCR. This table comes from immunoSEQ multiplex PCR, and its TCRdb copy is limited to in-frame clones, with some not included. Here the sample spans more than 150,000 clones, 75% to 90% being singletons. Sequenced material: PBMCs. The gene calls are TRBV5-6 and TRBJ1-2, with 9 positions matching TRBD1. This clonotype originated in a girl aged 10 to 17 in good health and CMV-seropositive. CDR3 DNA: TGTGCCAGCAGCGTCGGACAGGGGCCCAACTATGGCTACACCTTC. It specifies CASSVGQGPNYGYTF. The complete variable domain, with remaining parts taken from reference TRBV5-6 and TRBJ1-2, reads DAGVTQSPTHLIKTRGQQVTLRCSPKSGHDTVSWYQQALGQGPQFIFQYYEEEERQRGNFPDRFSGHQFPNYSSELNVNALLLGDSALYLCASSVGQGPNYGYTFGSGTRLTVV.